Shown below are 8 T cell receptor beta chains from a single sample sequenced in a study of vaccination and CD4 T cells after COVID-19. Cultured CD4+ T cells had their DNA profiled by the Oncomine TCR Beta short-read assay. MiXCR was run by TCRdb on the PCR reads, yielding one entry per CDR3 protein. This table has approximately 20,000 distinct CDR3 sequences, 46% appearing once. These receptors have no known antigen. Treatment reported: approximately 11-day PBMC culture with coronavirus spike peptide pools or control peptides (ViraFEST assay). The sample here was CD4+ T cells from blood, cultured in vitro, taken after SARS-CoV-2 vaccination. The receptors were gathered from a human donor who had recovered from COVID-19.

The chain carries TRBV10-3 and TRBJ1-2; 8 bases map to TRBD1. J gave up 8 bases and V 3 bases, and 11 bases lay outside the gene matches. The germline CDR1 and CDR2 sequences are ENHRY and SYGVKD. The CDR3 sequence is 15 residues long. CDR3 nucleotide sequence: TGTGCCATCAGTGACCCAAGGCAGGGGGCAAACGGCTACACCTTC. This codes for CAISDPRQGANGYTF.

The chain couples TRBV19 to TRBJ2-6; D is unresolved. Trimming removed 3 bases from V and 1 base from J, with 19 bases in between. CDR3 size: 19 residues. Germline CDR1 LNHDA, CDR2 SQIVND (reference sequence). DNA for the CDR3: TGTGCCAGTAGTATCGGCTCCCTATTGTTGAGGTCTGGGGCCAACGTCCTGACTTTC. It yields the protein CASSIGSLLLRSGANVLTF.

This chain joins TRBV6-8 and TRBJ2-5, with 10 bases lining up with TRBD2. V dropped 11 bases and J dropped 3; count of bases not matched to a gene: 21. Germline CDR1 MNHGY, CDR2 SAAAGT. This CDR3 is built from 18 residues. The CDR3 here is CAGGFGLAGADIKETQYF. Written as DNA, the CDR3 is TGTGCCGGCGGTTTCGGGCTAGCGGGGGCTGATATAAAAGAGACCCAGTACTTC.

V usage is TRBV20-1 and J usage is TRBJ2-4; D gene ambiguous. Trimming shortened V by 0 bases and J by 6 bases, and 15 bases separated the two germline ends. Germline assignment: CDR1 DFQATT and CDR2 SNEGSKA (reference sequence). The length of the CDR3 is 15 residues. The CDR3 loop reads CSARDLPLEGNIQYF. The CDR3 DNA follows: TGCAGTGCTAGAGACCTACCCCTCGAAGGAAACATTCAGTACTTC.

The chain has TRBV20-1 and TRBJ2-5; D may be TRBD2 (6 bases). CDR3 size: 14 residues. Per the germline V gene, CDR1 is DFQATT and CDR2 is SNEGSKA (reference sequence). Between the trimmed V and J ends, which lost 2 bases and 5 bases, there was a span of 15 bases. The CDR3 sequence: CSARSTGRRETQYF. The CDR3, as DNA: TGCAGTGCTAGATCAACGGGGAGGCGGGAGACCCAGTACTTC.

This clonotype is labeled as medium-sized. The chain links TRBV20-1 to TRBJ1-2; 8 bases line up with TRBD1. This CDR3 comprises 13 residues. Germline CDR1 is DFQATT and CDR2 is SNEGSKA (reference sequence). V was clipped by 1 base and J by 2 bases; unmatched bases: 0. This chain's CDR3 is CSARGDRNYGYTF. In nucleotides, the CDR3 is TGCAGTGCTAGAGGGGACAGGAACTATGGCTACACCTTC.

This clonotype turned up a few times. The chain carries TRBV20-1 and TRBJ2-3; 7 nucleotides align to TRBD2. Losses at the gene ends were 3 bases for V and 1 base for J; bases not matched to a gene: 7. Germline lookup yields CDR1 DFQATT and CDR2 SNEGSKA (reference sequence). The CDR3 totals 15 residues. CDR3 DNA sequence: TGCAGTGCTAGTTTGGAGGCGGGAGGCACAGATACGCAGTATTTT. Its protein product is CSASLEAGGTDTQYF.

Only a few counts were recorded for this clonotype. The rearrangement uses TRBV27 and TRBJ1-6; a possible D gene is TRBD1 (6 bases). Trimming stripped 7 bases from V and 9 bases from J, with 16 bases between. There are 14 residues in the CDR3. CDR1 and CDR2 (germline): MNHEY, SMNVEV (reference sequence). The CDR3 sequence: CASMSGGLGSPLHF. CDR3 nucleotide sequence: TGTGCCAGCATGTCCGGGGGCCTTGGTTCACCCCTCCACTTT.